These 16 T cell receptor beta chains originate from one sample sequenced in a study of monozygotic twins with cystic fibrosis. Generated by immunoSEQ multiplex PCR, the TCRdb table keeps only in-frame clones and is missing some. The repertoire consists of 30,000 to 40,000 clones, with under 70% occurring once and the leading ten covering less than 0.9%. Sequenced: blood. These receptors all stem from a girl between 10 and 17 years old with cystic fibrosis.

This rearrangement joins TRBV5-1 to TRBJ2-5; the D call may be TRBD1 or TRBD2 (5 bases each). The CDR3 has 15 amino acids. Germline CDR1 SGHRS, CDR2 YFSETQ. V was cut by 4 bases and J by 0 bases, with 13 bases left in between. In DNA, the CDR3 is TGCGCCAGCAGCGTGGGACCCTCCAACCAAGAGACCCAGTACTTC. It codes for CASSVGPSNQETQYF.

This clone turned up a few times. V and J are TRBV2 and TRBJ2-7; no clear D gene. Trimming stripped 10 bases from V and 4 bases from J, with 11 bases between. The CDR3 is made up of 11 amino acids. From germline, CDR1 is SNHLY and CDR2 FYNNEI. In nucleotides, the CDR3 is TGTGCCACAAGTTTTTGGTACGAGCAGTACGTC. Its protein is CATSFWYEQYV.

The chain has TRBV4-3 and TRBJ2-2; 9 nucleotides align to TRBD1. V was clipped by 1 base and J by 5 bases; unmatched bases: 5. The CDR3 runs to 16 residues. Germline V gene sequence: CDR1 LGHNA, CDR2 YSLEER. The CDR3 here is CASSQVTGGFTGELFF. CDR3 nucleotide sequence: TGCGCCAGCAGCCAAGTCACAGGGGGCTTTACCGGGGAGCTGTTTTTT.

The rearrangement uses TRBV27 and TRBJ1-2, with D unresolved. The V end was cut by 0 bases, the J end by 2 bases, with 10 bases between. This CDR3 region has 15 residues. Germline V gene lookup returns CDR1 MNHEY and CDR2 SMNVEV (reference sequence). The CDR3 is CASSLSRGGNYGYTF. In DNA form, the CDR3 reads TGTGCCAGCAGTTTATCTCGGGGAGGGAACTATGGCTACACCTTC.

CDR3 sequence: CASSQGFGRGQPQHF. CDR3 DNA sequence: TGCGCCAGCAGCCAGGGGTTCGGACGAGGTCAGCCCCAGCATTTT. The gene calls are TRBV4-3 and TRBJ1-5, with D unclear. The CDR3 sequence is 15 residues long. Germline V gene data show CDR1 as LGHNA and CDR2 as YSLEER. With 3 bases removed from V and 6 bases from J, the gap between germline ends came to 15 bases.

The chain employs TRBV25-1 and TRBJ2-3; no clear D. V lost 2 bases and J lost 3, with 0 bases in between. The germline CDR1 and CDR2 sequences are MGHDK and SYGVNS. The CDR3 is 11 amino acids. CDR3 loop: CASSETDTQYF. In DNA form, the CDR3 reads TGTGCCAGCAGTGAAACAGATACGCAGTATTTT.

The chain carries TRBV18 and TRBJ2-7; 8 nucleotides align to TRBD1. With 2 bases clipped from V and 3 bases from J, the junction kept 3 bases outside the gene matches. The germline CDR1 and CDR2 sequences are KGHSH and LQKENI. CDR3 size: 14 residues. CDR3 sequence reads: CASSPSGTGYEQYF. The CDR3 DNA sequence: TGTGCCAGCTCACCATCCGGGACAGGCTACGAGCAGTACTTC.

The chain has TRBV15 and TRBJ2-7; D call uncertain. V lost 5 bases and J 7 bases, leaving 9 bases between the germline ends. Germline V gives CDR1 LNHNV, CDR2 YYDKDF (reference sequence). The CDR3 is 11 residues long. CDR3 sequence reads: CATSVSSEQYF. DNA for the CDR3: TGTGCCACCAGCGTTTCCAGTGAGCAGTACTTC.

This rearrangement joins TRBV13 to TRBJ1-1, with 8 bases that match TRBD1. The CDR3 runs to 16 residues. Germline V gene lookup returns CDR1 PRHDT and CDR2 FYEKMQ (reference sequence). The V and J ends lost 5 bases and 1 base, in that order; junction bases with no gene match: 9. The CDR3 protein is CASSGPGGPGNTEAFF. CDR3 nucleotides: TGTGCCAGCAGCGGACCAGGGGGCCCCGGGAACACTGAAGCTTTCTTT. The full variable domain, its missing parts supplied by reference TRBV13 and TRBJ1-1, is AAGVIQSPRHLIKEKRETATLKCYPIPRHDTVYWYQQGPGQDPQFLISFYEKMQSDKGSIPDRFSAQQFSDYHSELNMSSLELGDSALYFCASSGPGGPGNTEAFFGQGTRLTVV.

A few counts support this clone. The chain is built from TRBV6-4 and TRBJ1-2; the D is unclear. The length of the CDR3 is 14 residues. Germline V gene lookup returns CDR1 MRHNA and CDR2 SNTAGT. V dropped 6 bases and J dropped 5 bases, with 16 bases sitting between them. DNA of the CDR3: TGTGCCAGCAGCCCCGAACAAGGCTGGTATGGCTACACCTTC. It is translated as CASSPEQGWYGYTF.

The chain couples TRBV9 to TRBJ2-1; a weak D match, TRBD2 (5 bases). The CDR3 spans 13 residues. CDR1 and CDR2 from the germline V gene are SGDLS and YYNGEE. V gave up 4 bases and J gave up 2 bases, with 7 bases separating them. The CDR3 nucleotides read TGTGCCAGCAGCCCAGCGGCCTACAATGAGCAGTTCTTC. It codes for CASSPAAYNEQFF. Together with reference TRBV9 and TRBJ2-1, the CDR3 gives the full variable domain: DSGVTQTPKHLITATGQRVTLRCSPRSGDLSVYWYQQSLDQGLQFLIQYYNGEERAKGNILERFSAQQFPDLHSELNLSSLELGDSALYFCASSPAAYNEQFFGPGTRLTVL.

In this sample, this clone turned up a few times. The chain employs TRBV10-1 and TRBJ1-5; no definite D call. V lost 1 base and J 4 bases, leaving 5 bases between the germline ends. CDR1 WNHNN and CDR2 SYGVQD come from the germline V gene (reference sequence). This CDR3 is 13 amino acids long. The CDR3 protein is CASSEFGNQPQHF. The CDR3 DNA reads TGCGCCAGCAGTGAGTTCGGGAATCAGCCCCAGCATTTT.

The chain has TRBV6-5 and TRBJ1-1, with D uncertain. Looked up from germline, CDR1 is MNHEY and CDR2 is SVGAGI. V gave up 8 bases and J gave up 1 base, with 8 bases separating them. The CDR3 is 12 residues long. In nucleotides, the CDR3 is TGTGCCAGCCTTGCACAGAACACTGAAGCTTTCTTT. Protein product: CASLAQNTEAFF.

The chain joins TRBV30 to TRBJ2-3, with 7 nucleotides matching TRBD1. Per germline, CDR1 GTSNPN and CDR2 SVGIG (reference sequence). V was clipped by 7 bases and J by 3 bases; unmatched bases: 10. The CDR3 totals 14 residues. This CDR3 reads CAFHRGGGTDTQYF. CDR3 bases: TGTGCCTTTCACAGGGGTGGCGGAACAGATACGCAGTATTTT.

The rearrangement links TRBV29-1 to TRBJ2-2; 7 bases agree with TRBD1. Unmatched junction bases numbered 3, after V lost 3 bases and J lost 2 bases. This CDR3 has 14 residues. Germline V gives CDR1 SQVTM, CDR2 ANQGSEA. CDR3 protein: CSVDRGTNTGELFF. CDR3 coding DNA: TGCAGCGTTGACAGGGGGACAAACACCGGGGAGCTGTTTTTT.

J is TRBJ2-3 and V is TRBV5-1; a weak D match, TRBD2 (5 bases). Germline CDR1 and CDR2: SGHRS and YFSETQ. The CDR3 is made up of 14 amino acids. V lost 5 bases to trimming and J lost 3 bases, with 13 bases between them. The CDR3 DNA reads TGCGCCAGCAGGACATCGGGAAAAACAGATACGCAGTATTTT. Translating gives CASRTSGKTDTQYF.